This entry is about one TCR beta chain. Its antigen is unidentified. The sample belongs to a study of cytomegalovirus exposure and HLA in healthy donors. The germline V and J ends were trimmed by 2 bases and 2 bases, with 15 bases remaining between them. Germline CDR1 and CDR2: GTSNPN and SVGIG (reference sequence). The CDR3 spans 15 residues. A multiplex PCR was run with 60 Vbeta primers and 13 Jbeta primers. TCRdb's table, derived via immunoSEQ multiplex PCR, lists solely in-frame clones and lacks some. The sample consists of about 200,000 clones, around 82% of them appearing once. Study-wide results and limits: TCR beta sequences reportedly predicted most subjects' HLA-A and HLA-B alleles accurately. Immune exposure was documented only through CMV serostatus. A prior analysis recorded that most TCR beta V segments were productive about 87% or about 30% of the time.

The chain links TRBV30 to TRBJ2-5; TRBD1 is a possible D gene (5 bases). The material sequenced was PBMCs. This clonotype was sampled from a woman aged 25 to 45 in good health and CMV-seronegative. In DNA, the CDR3 is TGTGCCTGGAGTACCCCTAGGGGTTATCAAGAGACCCAGTACTTC. Its translation is CAWSTPRGYQETQYF.